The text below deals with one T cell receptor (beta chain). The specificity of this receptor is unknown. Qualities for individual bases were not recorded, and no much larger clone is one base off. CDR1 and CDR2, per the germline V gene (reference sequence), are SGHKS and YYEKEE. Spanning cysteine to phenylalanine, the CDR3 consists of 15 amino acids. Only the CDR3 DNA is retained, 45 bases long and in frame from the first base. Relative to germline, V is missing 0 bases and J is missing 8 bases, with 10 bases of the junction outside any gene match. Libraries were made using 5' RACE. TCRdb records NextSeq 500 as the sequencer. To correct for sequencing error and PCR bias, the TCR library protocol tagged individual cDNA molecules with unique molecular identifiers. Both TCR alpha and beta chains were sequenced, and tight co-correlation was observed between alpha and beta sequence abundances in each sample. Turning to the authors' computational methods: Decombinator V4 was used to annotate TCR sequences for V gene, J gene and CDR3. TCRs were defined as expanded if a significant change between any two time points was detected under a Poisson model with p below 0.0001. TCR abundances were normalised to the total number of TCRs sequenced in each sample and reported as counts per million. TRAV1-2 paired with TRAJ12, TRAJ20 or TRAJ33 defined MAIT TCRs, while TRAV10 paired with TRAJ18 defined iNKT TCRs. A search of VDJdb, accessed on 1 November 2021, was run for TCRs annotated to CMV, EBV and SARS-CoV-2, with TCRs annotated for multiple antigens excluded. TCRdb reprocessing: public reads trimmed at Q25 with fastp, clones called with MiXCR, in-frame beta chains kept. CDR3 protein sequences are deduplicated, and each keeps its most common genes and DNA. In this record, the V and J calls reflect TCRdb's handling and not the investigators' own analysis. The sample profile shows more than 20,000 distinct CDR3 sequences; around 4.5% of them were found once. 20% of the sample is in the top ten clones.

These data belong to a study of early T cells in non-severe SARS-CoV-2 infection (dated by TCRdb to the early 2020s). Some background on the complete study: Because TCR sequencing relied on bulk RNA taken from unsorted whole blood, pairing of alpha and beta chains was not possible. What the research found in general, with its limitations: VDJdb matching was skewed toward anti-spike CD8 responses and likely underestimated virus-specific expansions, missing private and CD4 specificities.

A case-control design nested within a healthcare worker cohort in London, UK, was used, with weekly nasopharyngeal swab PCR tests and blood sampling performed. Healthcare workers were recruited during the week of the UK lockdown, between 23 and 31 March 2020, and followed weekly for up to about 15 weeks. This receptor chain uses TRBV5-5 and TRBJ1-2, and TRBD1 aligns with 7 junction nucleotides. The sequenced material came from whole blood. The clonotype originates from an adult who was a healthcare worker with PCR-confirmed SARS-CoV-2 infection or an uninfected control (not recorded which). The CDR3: CASSLARLTGQGYTF. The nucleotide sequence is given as TGTGCCAGCAGCTTGGCGCGCTTGACAGGGCAGGGCTACACCTTC.